The next 15 T cell receptor beta chains were all read from a single sample in a study of blood T cell repertoires in COVID-19. Here immunoSEQ multiplex PCR was the method, and the copy in TCRdb shows in-frame clones only, minus some. The repertoire has hundreds of thousands of clones, approximately 92% of them found once; the top ten carry 1% to 1.3%. Sequencing used PBMCs or T cells enriched from blood (not recorded which). The receptors here all came from a young man who had recovered from COVID-19.

This chain links TRBV7-9 with TRBJ2-4; TRBD1 is a possible D gene (6 bases). V lost 5 bases to trimming and J lost 5 bases, with 10 bases between them. In germline, CDR1 is SEHNR, CDR2 FQNEAQ (reference sequence). This CDR3 is built from 13 residues. The DNA of the CDR3 is TGTGCCAGCAGCCCCGGACAGCAAAACATTCAGTACTTC. Encoded protein: CASSPGQQNIQYF. Based on the CDR3 plus reference TRBV7-9 and TRBJ2-4, the full variable domain is DTGVSQNPRHKITKRGQNVTFRCDPISEHNRLYWYRQTLGQGPEFLTYFQNEAQLEKSRLLSDRFSAERPKGSFSTLEIQRTEQGDSAMYLCASSPGQQNIQYFGAGTRLSVL.

This chain uses TRBV24-1 with TRBJ2-7, with 9 bases identical to TRBD2. Germline-derived CDR1 and CDR2 are KGHDR and SFDVKD. The length of the CDR3 is 13 residues. With 6 bases clipped from V and 5 bases from J, the junction kept 4 bases outside the gene matches. This CDR3 is CATSFSGSHEQYF. The CDR3 nucleotides are TGTGCCACCAGTTTTAGCGGGAGTCACGAGCAGTACTTC.

The chain employs TRBV2 and TRBJ1-5; weak D call: TRBD1 (5 bases). Germline CDR1 and CDR2: SNHLY and FYNNEI. The CDR3 loop spans 15 amino acids. The V end lost 7 bases, the J end lost 2 bases, and 15 bases lay between the germline ends. CDR3: CASIGQGRGNQPQHF. The CDR3 DNA reads as TGTGCCAGCATTGGGCAGGGCAGGGGCAATCAGCCCCAGCATTTT.

This chain uses TRBV5-4 with TRBJ1-2; 8 nucleotides match TRBD1. V shed 2 bases and J 3 bases; nucleotides not matched to a gene: 6. From germline, CDR1 is SGHNT and CDR2 YYREEE (reference sequence). The CDR3 consists of 15 residues. For the CDR3, the DNA is TGTGCCAGCAGCTTTTGGGACAGGACTTACTATGGCTACACCTTC. Translated: CASSFWDRTYYGYTF.

Details on this clone: Distinct nucleotide sequences in the sample also encode this CDR3. The genes are TRBV27 and TRBJ2-7, with 7 bases lining up with TRBD2. With 5 bases clipped from V and 0 bases from J, the junction kept 7 bases outside the gene matches. CDR1 and CDR2 (germline): MNHEY, SMNVEV (reference sequence). The CDR3 contains 15 residues. The CDR3 reads CASSALGGSSYEQYF. The DNA for the CDR3 is TGTGCCAGCAGTGCCCTTGGCGGGAGCTCCTACGAGCAGTACTTC.

The rearrangement uses TRBV28 and TRBJ1-2; maybe TRBD1 (5 bases). CDR3 size: 14 residues. CDR1 is MDHEN and CDR2 is SYDVKM in the germline V gene. With 3 bases removed from V and 2 bases from J, the gap between germline ends came to 10 bases. CDR3 in DNA: TGTGCCAGCAGTTTCTCGGACACGAACTATGGCTACACCTTC. It is translated as CASSFSDTNYGYTF.

As regards this clone: At one end the junction does not follow the germline gene, possibly because of a read error. The CDR3 reads CASSLEAGAAGGYTF. In DNA, the CDR3 is TGCGCCAGCAGTTTGGAGGCGGGGGCCGCCGGTGGCTACACCTTC. The chain has TRBV5-1 and TRBJ1-2, with D tentatively TRBD1 (6 bases). Germline V gene lookup returns CDR1 SGHRS and CDR2 YFSETQ. The CDR3 spans 15 residues.

Turning to this clone: Other DNA sequences from this sample encode an identical CDR3 as well. CDR3 amino acids: CASSLGQGYGYTF. CDR3 DNA sequence: TGTGCCAGCAGTCTGGGACAGGGGTATGGCTACACCTTC. V is TRBV12-3 or TRBV12-4 and J is TRBJ1-2, with 10 bases lining up with TRBD1. With V trimmed by 5 bases and J by 5 bases, 2 bases remained unmatched. The CDR3 covers 13 residues.

This chain joins TRBV13 and TRBJ2-7; TRBD1 matches 9 bases. This CDR3 region has 16 residues. Germline trimming cut 3 bases from V and 5 bases from J; bases unmatched to any gene: 11. CDR1 is PRHDT and CDR2 is FYEKMQ in the germline V gene (reference sequence). The CDR3 region has the DNA TGTGCCAGCAGCTTGTCCCCCGGGACAGGGTTCCACGAGCAGTACTTC. This translates into CASSLSPGTGFHEQYF. The full variable domain, rest sourced from reference TRBV13 and TRBJ2-7, is AAGVIQSPRHLIKEKRETATLKCYPIPRHDTVYWYQQGPGQDPQFLISFYEKMQSDKGSIPDRFSAQQFSDYHSELNMSSLELGDSALYFCASSLSPGTGFHEQYFGPGTRLTVT.

This chain uses TRBV5-1 with TRBJ1-2, with 11 bases fitting TRBD1. Germline-derived CDR1 and CDR2 are SGHRS and YFSETQ. The CDR3 covers 16 residues. The ends lost 0 bases at V and 6 bases at J; junction bases unmatched: 7. CDR3 nucleotide sequence: TGCGCCAGCAGCTTGGTAGGACAGGGGGCCCCAGATGGCTACACCTTC. It yields the protein CASSLVGQGAPDGYTF.

The chain combines TRBV3-1 (or the pseudogene TRBV3-2) with TRBJ1-6; a weak D match, TRBD1 (6 bases). The CDR3 is made up of 17 amino acids. V was shortened by 2 bases and J by 5 bases, with 16 bases between the two germline ends. CDR1 and CDR2 from the germline V gene are LGHDT and YNNKEL (reference sequence). The CDR3 bases are TGTGCCAGCAGCCAACCCCAGGGGTCGGCAAATAATTCACCCCTCCACTTT. It yields the protein CASSQPQGSANNSPLHF.

J is TRBJ1-4 and V is TRBV7-9, with 8 nucleotides matching TRBD1. Trimming took 3 bases from V and 1 from J; bases not matched to a gene: 4. Germline lookup yields CDR1 SEHNR and CDR2 FQNEAQ (reference sequence). The CDR3 is 16 residues long. The CDR3 is CASSLRTGQTNEKLFF. The CDR3 region has the DNA TGTGCCAGCAGCTTGAGGACAGGGCAAACTAATGAAAAACTGTTTTTT.

The V and J genes are TRBV11-2 and TRBJ2-1, with 10 positions matching TRBD2. V lost 5 bases to trimming and J lost 5 bases; unmatched junction nucleotides: 6. Germline lookup yields CDR1 SGHAT and CDR2 FQNNGV. This CDR3 has 15 residues. In DNA form, the CDR3 reads TGTGCCAGCAGCCCGGGACTAGCGCCAAACAATGAGCAGTTCTTC. This translates into CASSPGLAPNNEQFF.

This clone has a single count. V usage is TRBV3-1 (or the pseudogene TRBV3-2) and J usage is TRBJ2-1; tentatively, D is TRBD2 (6 bases). This CDR3 contains 17 residues. V lost 0 bases and J 5 bases, leaving 17 bases between the germline ends. Germline assignment: CDR1 LGHDT and CDR2 YNNKEL (reference sequence). The CDR3 region is CASSQDINGGTHNEQFF. The DNA of the CDR3 is TGTGCCAGCAGCCAAGATATCAATGGCGGGACCCACAATGAGCAGTTCTTC.

This chain uses TRBV7-3 with TRBJ2-3; the match to TRBD2 covers 12 bases. The junction had 4 bases not matched to a gene; V was cut back by 4 bases and J by 2 bases. Germline loops: CDR1 SGHTA, CDR2 FQGTGA. CDR3 length: 16 amino acids. CDR3 in amino acids: CASSSGLAGFTDTQYF. CDR3 nucleotides: TGTGCCAGCAGCTCCGGACTAGCGGGATTCACAGATACGCAGTATTTT.